The next 30 T cell receptor beta chains were all read from a single sample in a study of response to subunit inactivated influenza vaccine. One entry per CDR3 protein results from TCRdb running MiXCR on the RT-PCR reads. The sample contains 530,000 or so distinct CDR3 sequences, 12% of which appear only once. The sample consisted of PBMCs from blood, taken on the day of vaccination. These receptors originate from a man in his fifties or sixties who received an inactivated influenza vaccine.

The chain recombines TRBV12-3 or TRBV12-4 with TRBJ2-3, with TRBD1 identical over 7 bases. The CDR3 totals 14 residues. The trim removed 6 bases at V and 4 bases at J, leaving 7 bases unmatched. The CDR3 DNA is TGTGCCAGCAGACCGACAGGGCGGGCAGATACGCAGTATTTT. Translating it yields CASRPTGRADTQYF.

In this sample, this clonotype turned up a few times. V and J are TRBV29-1 and TRBJ2-2; possibly TRBD1 for D (6 bases). Per the germline V gene, CDR1 is SQVTM and CDR2 is ANQGSEA. The CDR3 has 15 residues. V lost 0 bases and J lost 4, with 12 bases in between. This CDR3 reads CSVEDRVRGTGELFF. Here the CDR3 DNA reads TGCAGCGTTGAAGATCGAGTCAGGGGCACCGGGGAGCTGTTTTTT.

The V gene is TRBV20-1, the J gene TRBJ2-3; tentative D call: TRBD1 (5 bases). V lost 5 bases to trimming and J lost 4 bases, with 16 bases between them. Looked up from germline, CDR1 is DFQATT and CDR2 is SNEGSKA (reference sequence). The CDR3 has 14 residues. The DNA of the CDR3 is TGCAGTGCTCCCAGGGCCTACAAAGCAGATACGCAGTATTTT. Encoded protein: CSAPRAYKADTQYF.

This clonotype was found many times. One end of the junction is discordant with germline, which a read error may explain. The V gene is TRBV9, the J gene TRBJ2-1; TRBD2 matches 11 bases. The CDR3 has 14 amino acids. The germline V gene has CDR1 SGDLS and CDR2 YYNGEE. The CDR3 reads CASSVAGGPNEQFF. The CDR3, as DNA: TGCGCCAGCAGCGTAGCGGGGGGGCCCAATGAGCAGTTCTTC.

This clonotype turned up a few times. The chain uses TRBV7-2 and TRBJ2-1; D ambiguous. The CDR3 totals 15 residues. Trimming took off 2 bases at V and 0 bases at J, with 8 bases between the two ends. From germline, CDR1 is SGHTA and CDR2 FQGNSA. CDR3 amino acids: CASSLSENSYNEQFF. CDR3 nucleotide sequence: TGTGCCAGCAGCTTATCCGAAAACTCCTACAATGAGCAGTTCTTC.

This clonotype was found a few times. V usage is TRBV4-3 and J usage is TRBJ1-5, with TRBD1 matching 7 bases. This CDR3 has 15 residues. Germline V gene data show CDR1 as LGHNA and CDR2 as YSLEER. The V segment lost 0 bases and the J segment 5 bases; nucleotides outside the gene matches: 4. The CDR3 loop is CASSQDGGGHQPQHF. The CDR3 DNA reads as TGCGCCAGCAGCCAAGATGGAGGGGGCCATCAGCCCCAGCATTTT.

A word on this clonotype: One end of the junction fails to match germline, which may point to a read error. The chain combines TRBV12-3 or TRBV12-4 with TRBJ2-2, with D uncertain. CDR3 length: 14 residues. The CDR3 is CASSYHLNTVELFF. CDR3 coding DNA: TGTGCCAGCAGTTACCACTTGAACACCGTGGAGCTGTTTTTT.

The table lists this clonotype with a few counts. The V gene is TRBV18, the J gene TRBJ2-7; D remains ambiguous. The CDR3 length is 13 residues. Germline loops: CDR1 KGHSH, CDR2 LQKENI. Deletions cut 5 bases from V and 0 bases from J, with 8 bases between. CDR3 protein: CASSAATSYEQYF. In nucleotides, the CDR3 is TGTGCCAGCTCAGCAGCCACCTCCTACGAGCAGTACTTC.

V is TRBV15 and J is TRBJ2-5; tentatively, D is TRBD2 (6 bases). CDR3 length equals 15 residues. Germline V CDR1 and CDR2: LNHNV, YYDKDF (reference sequence). Trimming shortened V by 5 bases and J by 1 base, and 14 bases separated the two germline ends. In DNA, the CDR3 is TGTGCCACCAGCCCGCGGGCGGGACCCCAAGAGACCCAGTACTTC. Amino acid sequence: CATSPRAGPQETQYF.

The chain couples TRBV2 to TRBJ1-5; D ambiguous. Looked up from germline, CDR1 is SNHLY and CDR2 is FYNNEI. This CDR3 is built from 15 residues. V was trimmed by 4 bases and J by 2 bases, leaving 12 bases between them. The CDR3: CASSVSQRGNQPQHF. The DNA of the CDR3 is TGTGCCAGCAGTGTATCCCAGAGGGGCAATCAGCCCCAGCATTTT.

This clonotype showed up many times. The J gene is TRBJ1-1, the V gene TRBV2; no reliable D call. V gave up 4 bases and J gave up 5 bases, with 20 bases separating them. Germline V gives CDR1 SNHLY, CDR2 FYNNEI. CDR3 length: 16 residues. DNA of the CDR3: TGTGCCAGCAGTGTTTTTGGTGGAGTTAAGAAAACTGAAGCTTTCTTT. Its protein product is CASSVFGGVKKTEAFF.

This clonotype was seen a few times. The chain is built from TRBV5-1 and TRBJ2-5; D remains ambiguous. The CDR3 covers 13 residues. CDR1 and CDR2 from the germline V gene are SGHRS and YFSETQ. V was pared by 2 bases and J by 7 bases, with 12 bases between. The CDR3 DNA sequence: TGCGCCAGCAGCTTTGATGGCTTGGGGACCCAGTACTTC. This translates into CASSFDGLGTQYF.

This clonotype was found a few times. The chain is built from TRBV12-3 or TRBV12-4 and TRBJ1-6; the match to TRBD1 covers 10 bases. Trimming at V came to 11 bases and at J to 10 bases, leaving 11 bases not matched to a gene. This CDR3 comprises 14 residues. The CDR3 bases are TGTGCCGTATCCGGGACAGGGGAACAATCACCCCTCCACTTT. This codes for CAVSGTGEQSPLHF.

This clonotype has more than one count but fewer than ten. The rearrangement uses TRBV5-1 and TRBJ2-5; possibly TRBD1 for D (6 bases). Between the trimmed V and J ends, which lost 4 bases and 0 bases, there was a span of 10 bases. Per the germline V gene, CDR1 is SGHRS and CDR2 is YFSETQ. The CDR3 totals 14 residues. The CDR3 DNA reads as TGCGCCAGCAGCATCCGGACAGACCAAGAGACCCAGTACTTC. Amino acids: CASSIRTDQETQYF.

This clonotype has a handful of counts. The rearrangement uses TRBV6-2 or TRBV6-3 and TRBJ2-1; 7 bases match TRBD1. The CDR3 is made up of 13 amino acids. Losses at the gene ends were 2 bases for V and 7 bases for J; bases not matched to a gene: 2. Germline-derived CDR1 and CDR2 are MNHEY and SVGEGT. The CDR3 sequence is CASSYVQGNEQFF. The CDR3 DNA reads as TGTGCCAGCAGTTACGTACAGGGGAATGAGCAGTTCTTC.

This rearrangement joins TRBV7-2 to TRBJ2-1, with D possibly being TRBD2 (5 bases). CDR3 length equals 12 residues. Germline values: CDR1 SGHTA, CDR2 FQGNSA. The V end was cut by 6 bases, the J end by 7 bases, with 10 bases between. DNA for the CDR3: TGTGCCAGCAGACTAACGGGGAATGAGCAGTTCTTC. Protein: CASRLTGNEQFF.

The chain employs TRBV7-2 and TRBJ2-3; D is unclear. The V and J ends lost 2 bases and 1 base respectively, with 10 bases between them. The CDR3 is 15 amino acids. The germline gives CDR1 SGHTA, CDR2 FQGNSA. The CDR3 DNA sequence: TGTGCCAGCAGCTTAACTCGCGTCCGCACAGATACGCAGTATTTT. Protein sequence: CASSLTRVRTDTQYF.

The chain employs TRBV5-5 and TRBJ1-1; D is ambiguous. The CDR3 has 15 residues. Germline V CDR1 and CDR2: SGHKS, YYEKEE (reference sequence). V lost 1 base and J 1 base, leaving 11 bases between the germline ends. The CDR3 DNA follows: TGTGCCAGCAGCTTGAGATTCGGGTGGAACACTGAAGCTTTCTTT. The encoded protein is CASSLRFGWNTEAFF.

The V gene is TRBV28, the J gene TRBJ2-2; a weak D match, TRBD1 (6 bases). The CDR3 consists of 16 residues. V was clipped by 4 bases and J by 4 bases, with 16 bases between them. Germline CDR1 is MDHEN and CDR2 is SYDVKM. The CDR3 nucleotides read TGTGCCAGCAGTTCCCTTACAGGGACCGGCACCGGGGAGCTGTTTTTT. Encoded protein: CASSSLTGTGTGELFF.

This clonotype was seen only a few times. The genes are TRBV15 and TRBJ1-3, with D possibly TRBD1 on 5 matching bases. The germline gives CDR1 LNHNV, CDR2 YYDKDF (reference sequence). V was trimmed by 7 bases and J by 10 bases, leaving 14 bases between them. The CDR3 loop spans 12 amino acids. For the CDR3, the DNA is TGTGCCACCACCAGGGATCGCGGTACCATATATTTT. Amino acids: CATTRDRGTIYF.

This sequence joins TRBV10-3 and TRBJ2-2; 8 bases are shared with TRBD2. V was pared by 7 bases and J by 0 bases, with 4 bases of the junction left unmatched. The CDR3 covers 15 residues. Germline V lookup: CDR1 ENHRY, CDR2 SYGVKD. CDR3 DNA sequence: TGTGCCATCACCCCGGGACTAGCGAACACCGGGGAGCTGTTTTTT. Protein sequence: CAITPGLANTGELFF.

The chain has TRBV12-3 or TRBV12-4 and TRBJ2-7; D assignment may be TRBD1 or TRBD2 (5 bases each). This CDR3 spans 14 amino acids. V was shortened by 4 bases and J by 3 bases, with 13 bases between the two germline ends. CDR3 amino acids: CASSWRGEGYEQYF. CDR3 DNA: TGTGCCAGCAGTTGGCGAGGGGAAGGCTACGAGCAGTACTTC.

The gene calls are TRBV2 and TRBJ2-2; 9 bases are a match to TRBD1. The germline CDR1 and CDR2 sequences are SNHLY and FYNNEI. The V gene end was trimmed by 6 bases and the J gene end by 4 bases; junction bases not matched to a gene: 6. This CDR3 has 15 residues. The CDR3 loop is CASRSGTGRTGELFF. Here the CDR3 DNA reads TGTGCCAGCAGGTCCGGGACAGGGCGCACCGGGGAGCTGTTTTTT.

This clonotype was observed a few times. This chain joins TRBV12-3 or TRBV12-4 and TRBJ2-7; no reliable D call. V lost 3 bases to trimming and J lost 7 bases, with 7 bases between them. The CDR3 is 11 amino acids. The DNA for the CDR3 is TGTGCCAGCAGTTTCGGCGCGGAGCAGTACTTC. It encodes CASSFGAEQYF.

This clonotype has a count of ten or more. This chain connects TRBV6-4 to TRBJ2-1; 15 nucleotides match TRBD2. With 6 bases clipped from V and 6 bases from J, the junction kept 6 bases outside the gene matches. Germline CDR1 MRHNA, CDR2 SNTAGT. The CDR3 has 16 amino acids. For the CDR3, the DNA is TGTGCCAGCAGATGGACTAGCGGGAGGGCCTCCAATGAGCAGTTCTTC. Protein product: CASRWTSGRASNEQFF.

This sequence joins TRBV5-1 and TRBJ2-2; D is perhaps TRBD1 (5 bases). The CDR3 sequence is 13 residues long. Germline V gene sequence: CDR1 SGHRS, CDR2 YFSETQ. V shed 1 base and J shed 7 bases, with 8 bases lying between them. As DNA, the CDR3 is TGCGCCAGCAGCTTGATTACAGGCGGGGAGCTGTTTTTT. It specifies CASSLITGGELFF.

This clonotype has ten or more counts. This chain uses TRBV3-1 with TRBJ2-2; D is undetermined. Germline values: CDR1 LGHDT, CDR2 YNNKEL (reference sequence). This CDR3 is 14 amino acids long. V lost 1 base, J lost 5 bases, and 8 bases lay in between. The CDR3 is CASSQARRTGELFF. CDR3 bases: TGTGCCAGCAGCCAAGCGAGACGGACCGGGGAGCTGTTTTTT. The whole variable domain, remainder taken from reference TRBV3-1 and TRBJ2-2, is DTAVSQTPKYLVTQMGNDKSIKCEQNLGHDTMYWYKQDSKKFLKIMFSYNNKELIINETVPNRFSPKSPDKAHLNLHINSLELGDSAVYFCASSQARRTGELFFGEGSRLTVL.

This clonotype showed up many times. V and J are TRBV12-3 or TRBV12-4 and TRBJ1-5; D remains ambiguous. This CDR3 is built from 13 residues. Trimming stripped 6 bases from V and 2 bases from J, with 8 bases between. The CDR3 bases are TGTGCCAGCAGCCAAGCGGGCAATCAGCCCCAGCATTTT. The encoded protein is CASSQAGNQPQHF.

This sequence joins TRBV29-1 and TRBJ2-7; D unresolved. The V and J ends lost 3 bases and 6 bases respectively, with 9 bases between them. The length of the CDR3 is 11 residues. Germline V lookup: CDR1 SQVTM, CDR2 ANQGSEA. In nucleotides, the CDR3 is TGCAGCGTTGATTCCTTCGGCGAGCAGTACTTC. Its protein is CSVDSFGEQYF.

This clonotype has more than one count but fewer than ten. This chain's CDR3 is CSVGGRARETQYF. The CDR3 DNA follows: TGCAGCGTTGGCGGGCGAGCCAGGGAGACCCAGTACTTC. This chain uses TRBV29-1 with TRBJ2-5; a weak D match, TRBD2 (5 bases). This CDR3 has 13 residues. V lost 4 bases to trimming and J lost 5 bases, with 14 bases between them. Germline V gives CDR1 SQVTM, CDR2 ANQGSEA.